This is a list of T cell receptor beta chains from one sample in a study of glioma-infiltrating T cells. One entry per CDR3 protein results from TCRdb running MiXCR on the multiplex PCR reads. The table has fewer than 200,000 distinct CDR3 sequences, around 42% seen once. The specimen was glioma tissue, nonneoplastic brain tissue, or PBMCs (not recorded which). All receptors derive from a human donor with low-grade glioma or glioblastoma, undergoing nonglioma brain surgery, or in good health (not recorded which). CDR3s include the opening cysteine and the closing phenylalanine or tryptophan.

TRBV4-2,TRBJ2-1,17,CASSQEWRVSSYNEQFF
TRBV20-1,TRBJ2-1,16,CSAKGLAGNLAGEQFF
TRBV6-5,TRBJ1-2,15,CASSYGGTGYYGYTF
TRBV20-1,TRBJ2-7,12,CSARADRSEQYF
TRBV30,TRBJ1-4,13,CAWTLGTPEKLFF
TRBV27,TRBJ2-7,13,CAVSAGPTYEQYF
TRBV20-1,TRBJ2-7,13,CSAIRQVTYEQYF
TRBV12-3/TRBV12-4,TRBJ1-5,14,CASTLGGGKQPQHF
TRBV20-1,TRBJ2-1,16,CSDKVPEGGSYNEQFF
TRBV4-1,TRBJ2-1,15,CASSQGAGGGDEQFF
TRBV2,TRBJ2-5,15,CATSVSPRTEETQYF
TRBV14,TRBJ2-7,14,CASSQVSVPYEQYF
TRBV6-5,TRBJ2-1,15,CASSPASLAGNEQFF
TRBV20-1,TRBJ2-7,13,CSASAGRGHEQYF
TRBV27,TRBJ2-3,17,CASSFLGQGAGGDTQYF
TRBV12-3/TRBV12-4,TRBJ1-4,13,CASRPQGNEKLFF
TRBV6-1,TRBJ2-1,15,CASADRFRRYNEQFF
TRBV28,TRBJ1-2,13,CARSFRVSNGYNF
TRBV15,TRBJ2-7,14,CATSRETGSYEQYF
TRBV4-1,TRBJ2-1,17,CASSQVLGPSSYNEQFF
TRBV6-1,TRBJ1-1,13,CASGSGRSTEAFF
TRBV20-1,TRBJ2-7,13,CSASSGGSYEQYF
TRBV19,TRBJ2-5,13,CASTGSYQETQYF
TRBV5-1,TRBJ2-1,11,CASSLGSDWFF
TRBV6-6,TRBJ2-1,15,CASSYRDTQYNEQFF
TRBV20-1,TRBJ1-2,14,CSAGPDRGGYGYTF
TRBV18,TRBJ2-1,12,CASSLDRDEQFF
TRBV6-6,TRBJ1-1,15,CASSYSSGMVAEAFF
TRBV20-1,TRBJ2-1,14,CSAMLESSYNEQFF
TRBV7-9,TRBJ2-3,13,CASSLVELDTQYF
TRBV20-1,TRBJ2-1,19,CSARGTRDRGPIDYNEQFF
TRBV11-1,TRBJ1-2,17,CASILFLRDSGTYGYTF
TRBV10-3,TRBJ2-1,18,CAIKSYVGGGQGYNEQFF
TRBV20-1,TRBJ2-1,14,CSATLAGGFNEQFF
TRBV14,TRBJ2-3,15,CASSQALGLTDTKYF
TRBV3-1,TRBJ1-4,16,CASSQDQGTGREKLFF
TRBV10-2,TRBJ1-2,14,CATRGTWEFYGYTF
TRBV7-2,TRBJ2-3,12,CASSTRHYTQYF
TRBV11-2,TRBJ2-3,16,CASSLRKTVQGDTQYF
TRBV19,TRBJ2-7,13,CASSLAVSCEQYF
TRBV7-2,TRBJ1-2,14,CASSLTRDNYGYTF
TRBV28,TRBJ2-3,13,CAHRDISTDTQYF
TRBV6-1,TRBJ2-7,14,CASSAPSDSYEQYF
TRBV28,TRBJ2-7,15,CASSPGGAPSYEQYF
TRBV11-1,TRBJ1-2,13,CASSLTANYGYTF
TRBV4-1,TRBJ1-2,14,CASSQDLVDYGYTF
TRBV12-3/TRBV12-4,TRBJ1-1,15,CASSLVPRLVTEAFF
TRBV29-1,TRBJ2-3,14,CSVEGRGRADTQYF
TRBV29-1,TRBJ2-7,14,CSAVLGLSSYEQYF
TRBV20-1,TRBJ2-1,15,CSARDSGDFYNEQFF
TRBV28,TRBJ2-6,15,CASSSIRSGTNVMTF
TRBV19,TRBJ2-5,14,CASRQGGSEETQYF
TRBV6-4,TRBJ2-3,16,CASSETGAESTDTQYF
TRBV5-4,TRBJ2-1,15,CASSLGSGYGNEQFF
TRBV18,TRBJ2-5,15,CASSPLRGQQETRYF
TRBV14,TRBJ2-5,14,CASSPTGWGETQYF
TRBV20-1,TRBJ1-1,15,CSARERQGLGTEAFF